This record concerns one T cell receptor beta chain sequence. The sample comes from a study of T-cell reconstitution after alpha-beta-depleted transplantation in children. V was shortened by 3 bases and J by 0 bases, with 9 bases between the two germline ends. The CDR3 contains 14 residues. This sample's TCRbeta library carried unique molecular identifier barcodes. One entry per CDR3 protein, called by TCRdb with MiXCR from the PCR reads. This sample has about 500,000 distinct CDR3 sequences, with less than 35% found just once. This sample comprised PBMCs from the stem cell graft donor, obtained from the stem cell graft. The TCR was taken from a human donor who donated a stem cell graft to a child with aplastic anemia. This rearrangement joins TRBV12-3 or TRBV12-4 to TRBJ2-7; D is undetermined. The CDR3 bases are TGTGCCAGCAGTTTGGGTCACGGCTCCTACGAGCAGTACTTC. Translation gives CASSLGHGSYEQYF.